The rows below give T cell receptor beta chains drawn from one sample of a study of T cells after yellow fever vaccination. MiXCR, applied by TCRdb to the 5' RACE reads, yields one record per CDR3 protein. This sample yields approximately 300,000 distinct CDR3 sequences, of which around 7% are seen a single time; about 18% belongs to the top ten. Sample: PBMCs, taken 45 days after the first yellow fever vaccination. These receptors were collected from a man younger than 35 who received the YFV17D yellow fever vaccine. Each CDR3 is given with its conserved first and last residue. Fields, in order: J gene, V gene, D gene, clone size, CDR3 protein, CDR3 DNA. A D gene is named only where the DNA matches it firmly. Some rows mark clone size as missing; the rest say once, few, many or name a class of expanded clone.

>TRBJ2-3|TRBV25-1|-|few
CASAGLERTDTQYF
TGTGCCTCAGCGGGTTTGGAGCGCACAGATACGCAGTATTTT
>TRBJ1-3|TRBV6-1|TRBD1|-
CASRRTGSSGNTIYF
TGTGCCAGCAGGCGGACAGGGAGCTCTGGAAACACCATATATTTT
>TRBJ1-6|TRBV5-1|-|few
CASRVGPNAANSPLHF
TGCGCCAGCAGAGTCGGGCCCAACGCTGCTAATTCACCCCTCCACTTT
>TRBJ2-5|TRBV6-2/TRBV6-3|TRBD2|many
CASTPGGGQETQYF
TGTGCCAGCACCCCAGGCGGGGGGCAAGAGACCCAGTACTTC
>TRBJ1-6|TRBV18|-|-
CASRADQDSPLHF
TGTGCCAGCCGGGCGGACCAGGATTCACCCCTCCACTTT
>TRBJ2-1|TRBV7-2|TRBD2|few
CASSRLASEQFF
TGTGCCAGCAGCCGACTAGCCAGTGAGCAGTTCTTC
>TRBJ1-2|TRBV20-1|-|-
CSAREASRNYGYTF
TGCAGTGCTAGAGAAGCCAGTCGTAACTATGGCTACACCTTC
>TRBJ1-1|TRBV9|-|-
CASSRRQEQNTEAFF
TGTGCCAGCAGCAGAAGACAGGAACAGAACACTGAAGCTTTCTTT
>TRBJ1-5|TRBV7-9|-|few
CASSSIRPGGNQPQHF
TGTGCCAGCAGCTCGATCCGTCCGGGAGGCAATCAGCCCCAGCATTTT
>TRBJ2-5|TRBV7-9|-|few
CASSLYGQVQETQYF
TGTGCCAGCAGCTTATACGGGCAAGTACAAGAGACCCAGTACTTC
>TRBJ1-5|TRBV20-1|-|-
CSANMGLWNQPQHF
TGCAGTGCTAATATGGGACTCTGGAATCAGCCCCAGCATTTT
>TRBJ2-5|TRBV20-1|TRBD1|-
CSARTGTGQETQYF
TGCAGTGCTAGGACCGGGACAGGCCAAGAGACCCAGTACTTC
>TRBJ2-3|TRBV29-1|-|-
CSVEETGGTDTQYF
TGCAGCGTTGAAGAGACCGGGGGCACAGATACGCAGTATTTT
>TRBJ2-6|TRBV9|-|-
CASSVWDGAGGANVLTF
TGTGCCAGCAGCGTATGGGACGGTGCTGGAGGGGCCAACGTCCTGACTTTC
>TRBJ2-1|TRBV14|-|few
CASSPWGRSAYNEQFF
TGTGCCAGCAGCCCTTGGGGCCGATCGGCCTACAATGAGCAGTTCTTC
>TRBJ2-3|TRBV10-3|-|-
CAIREDSSTDTQYF
TGTGCCATCAGAGAGGACAGTAGCACAGATACGCAGTATTTT
>TRBJ2-2|TRBV7-2|TRBD1|many
CASSLGSPQGYTGELFF
TGTGCCAGCAGCTTAGGGTCCCCACAGGGGTATACCGGGGAGCTGTTTTTT
>TRBJ1-1|TRBV10-3|TRBD1|-
CAISPSGTGPEGTEAFF
TGTGCCATCAGTCCCTCCGGGACAGGACCCGAGGGCACTGAAGCTTTCTTT
>TRBJ2-3|TRBV7-2|-|-
CASSQGGGPGDTQYF
TGTGCCAGCAGCCAGGGGGGGGGCCCGGGGGATACGCAGTATTTT
>TRBJ2-2|TRBV9|-|few
CASSVQGIWDANTGELFF
TGTGCCAGCAGCGTCCAGGGGATTTGGGACGCGAACACCGGGGAGCTGTTTTTT
>TRBJ1-6|TRBV5-4|-|-
CASSGGWGTNSPLHF
TGTGCCAGCAGCGGCGGTTGGGGGACGAATTCACCCCTCCACTTT
>TRBJ2-1|TRBV5-1|-|-
CASSPTAGSDEQFF
TGCGCCAGCAGCCCGACGGCGGGGTCGGATGAGCAGTTCTTC
>TRBJ2-3|TRBV6-1|-|few
CASTGVTDPSTDTQYF
TGTGCCAGCACCGGAGTGACAGACCCGAGCACAGATACGCAGTATTTT
>TRBJ2-5|TRBV18|-|few
CASSPRASQETQYF
TGTGCCAGCTCACCACGGGCGTCGCAAGAGACCCAGTACTTC
>TRBJ1-6|TRBV7-9|-|-
CASTPGGNSPLHF
TGTGCCAGCACCCCGGGGGGTAATTCACCCCTCCACTTT
>TRBJ2-7|TRBV7-8|-|few
CASSLQRYEQYF
TGTGCCAGCAGCCTCCAACGCTACGAGCAGTACTTC
>TRBJ2-2|TRBV29-1|-|few
CSASAQGPNTGELFF
TGCAGCGCTTCAGCCCAGGGACCAAACACCGGGGAGCTGTTTTTT